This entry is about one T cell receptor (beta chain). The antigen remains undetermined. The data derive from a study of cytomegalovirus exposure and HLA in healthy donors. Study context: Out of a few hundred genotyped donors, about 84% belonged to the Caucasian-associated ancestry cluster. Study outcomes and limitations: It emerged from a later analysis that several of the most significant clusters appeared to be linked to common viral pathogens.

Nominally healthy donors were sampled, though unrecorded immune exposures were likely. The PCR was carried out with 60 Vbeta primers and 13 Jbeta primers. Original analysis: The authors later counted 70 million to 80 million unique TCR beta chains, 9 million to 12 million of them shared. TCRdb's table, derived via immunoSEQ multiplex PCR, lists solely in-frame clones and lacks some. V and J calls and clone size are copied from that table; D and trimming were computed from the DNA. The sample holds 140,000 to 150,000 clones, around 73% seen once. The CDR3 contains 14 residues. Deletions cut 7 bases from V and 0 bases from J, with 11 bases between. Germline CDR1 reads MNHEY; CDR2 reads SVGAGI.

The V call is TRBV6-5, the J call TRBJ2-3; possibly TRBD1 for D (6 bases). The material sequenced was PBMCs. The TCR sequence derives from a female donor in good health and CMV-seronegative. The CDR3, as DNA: TGTGCCAGCAAACGGACAGCTAGCACAGATACGCAGTATTTT. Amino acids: CASKRTASTDTQYF.